This is a list of T cell receptor beta chains from one sample in a study of glioma-infiltrating T cells after dendritic cell vaccination. Here immunoSEQ multiplex PCR was the method, and the copy in TCRdb shows in-frame clones only, minus some. Here the sample spans about 73,000 clones, over 75% being singletons. The material sequenced was blood, taken before dendritic cell vaccination. Receptors originate from a human donor with glioblastoma. CDR3s leave out the opening cysteine and the closing phenylalanine or tryptophan. D genes are given only for firm matches. Only part of the rows carry a size: once, few, many, or a class if the clone is expanded.

v_call | cdr3_length | d_call | clone_size | cdr3_aa
TRBV2 | 13 | TRBD1 | NA | ASRRTGGYSNEQF
TRBV7-2 | 17 | TRBD2 | NA | ASSLVRLAGGPSTDTQY
TRBV2 | 16 | TRBD2 | NA | ASSLSGRRLSGQETQY
TRBV7-6 | 15 | TRBD2 | NA | ASSFFGTSGRYNEQF
TRBV18 | 13 | TRBD1 | NA | ASSPRTGRSTEAF
TRBV5-1 | 13 | NA | NA | ASSSEVGSKNIQY
TRBV19 | 11 | NA | NA | ASSIAGFQPQH
TRBV6-1 | 13 | NA | NA | ASSGLGAKKNIQY
TRBV6-1 | 13 | TRBD1 | NA | ASSPPTGYTGELF
TRBV7-9 | 13 | NA | NA | ASSENPTGLDTIY
TRBV4-1 | 16 | TRBD2 | few | ASSQGLAGGMVKNIQY
TRBV6-5 | 13 | NA | once | ASSYARRGVGGYT
TRBV6-5 | 13 | NA | NA | ASRPGGQANYGYT
TRBV6-1 | 13 | TRBD1 | once | ASRPGGTGANVLT
TRBV28 | 9 | NA | NA | ASSDKYGYT
TRBV25-1 | 16 | TRBD2 | once | ASSTYQLGGRSTGELF
TRBV19 | 13 | NA | NA | ASTPRTGENYGYT
TRBV5-1 | 14 | TRBD1 | NA | ASSLADRGGNTEAF
TRBV5-1 | 14 | NA | few | ASSFGSRGRTDTQY
TRBV18 | 17 | NA | NA | ASSPRASISVTSTDTQY
TRBV2 | 13 | NA | NA | ASSDNGIGGETQY
TRBV6-1 | 13 | NA | NA | ASRNPGGPSYEQY
TRBV18 | 10 | NA | NA | ASSSELETQY
TRBV6-1 | 13 | TRBD1 | few | ASRSTGTGKETQY
TRBV6-4 | 11 | TRBD1 | NA | ASSGGQGSSYT
TRBV12-2 | 21 | NA | NA | ASRRILAVRVFLIPPSSDTQY
TRBV6-6 | 12 | NA | once | ASSSSDRQETQY